A single sample gave rise to the 29 T cell receptor beta chains below, sequenced in a study of response to subunit inactivated influenza vaccine. TCRdb independently ran MiXCR on the RT-PCR reads; one entry per CDR3 protein. Here the sample spans around 200,000 distinct CDR3 sequences, about an eighth being singletons. The sample in question was CD8+ T cells sorted from PBMCs, obtained more than 4 days after vaccination. These receptors were obtained from a man aged 45 to 65 who received an inactivated influenza vaccine.

The chain is built from TRBV12-3 or TRBV12-4 and TRBJ2-1; D gene ambiguous. This CDR3 has 13 residues. V gave up 1 base and J gave up 8 bases, with 9 bases separating them. CDR3 amino acids: CASSLERSDEQFF. DNA for the CDR3: TGTGCCAGCAGTTTAGAGAGGAGCGATGAGCAGTTCTTC.

J is TRBJ2-1 and V is TRBV20-1; 8 bases match TRBD2. Germline assignment: CDR1 DFQATT and CDR2 SNEGSKA (reference sequence). The ends lost 5 bases at V and 0 bases at J; junction bases unmatched: 9. There are 16 residues in the CDR3. CDR3 nucleotides: TGCAGTGCTCCTTCCTCCGGGGGGGTCTCCTACAATGAGCAGTTCTTC. Translating it yields CSAPSSGGVSYNEQFF.

This chain uses TRBV3-1 with TRBJ1-1; D gene unclear. The CDR3 spans 17 residues. Trimming stripped 6 bases from V and 5 bases from J, with 25 bases between. Germline V gene data show CDR1 as LGHDT and CDR2 as YNNKEL (reference sequence). Here the CDR3 reads CASSVLRVKVGKTEAFF. CDR3 bases: TGTGCCAGCAGTGTTTTGCGGGTTAAGGTGGGGAAAACTGAAGCTTTCTTT.

This chain links TRBV4-1 with TRBJ2-1; TRBD1 matches at 10 bases. Trimming took 4 bases from V and 7 from J; bases not matched to a gene: 4. CDR3 size: 14 residues. Germline V gives CDR1 MGHRA, CDR2 YSYEKL. Written as DNA, the CDR3 is TGCGCCAGCAGCCCGCCGGGACAGGGGAATGAGCAGTTCTTC. The encoded protein is CASSPPGQGNEQFF.

A few counts support this clonotype. The chain is built from TRBV27 and TRBJ1-2, with 11 bases that match TRBD1. The germline V gene encodes CDR1 MNHEY and CDR2 SMNVEV (reference sequence). This CDR3 region has 15 residues. Unmatched junction bases numbered 1, after V lost 0 bases and J lost 4 bases. CDR3 nucleotide sequence: TGTGCCAGCAGTTTATCGGGACAGGGGGGCTATGGCTACACCTTC. Translated: CASSLSGQGGYGYTF.

This clonotype was recorded at least ten times. The gene calls are TRBV6-1 and TRBJ2-5; D perhaps matches TRBD2 (6 bases). Germline V gene data show CDR1 as MNHNS and CDR2 as SASEGT. The CDR3 spans 15 residues. Trimming stripped 3 bases from V and 1 base from J, with 12 bases between. The CDR3 coding sequence is TGTGCCAGCAGTGACGGTGGGGGGACCCAAGAGACCCAGTACTTC. It is translated as CASSDGGGTQETQYF.

This clonotype turned up a few times. The rearrangement links TRBV5-6 to TRBJ2-3, with 8 nucleotides matching TRBD1. The V gene end was trimmed by 0 bases and the J gene end by 4 bases; junction bases not matched to a gene: 10. The CDR3 length is 17 residues. The V gene's germline CDR1 is SGHDT and CDR2 YYEEEE. CDR3 region: CASSLGGSGGAADTQYF. The CDR3, as DNA: TGTGCCAGCAGCTTGGGGGGATCAGGGGGCGCAGCAGATACGCAGTATTTT.

Only a few counts were recorded for this clonotype. This chain links TRBV6-5 with TRBJ2-7; 10 bases are shared with TRBD1. There are 15 residues in the CDR3. The germline gives CDR1 MNHEY, CDR2 SVGAGI. The V segment lost 1 base and the J segment 6 bases; nucleotides outside the gene matches: 6. The CDR3 DNA follows: TGTGCCAGCAGTTACTTAGACAGGGGGCGCATCGAGCAGTACTTC. Amino acids: CASSYLDRGRIEQYF.

V usage is TRBV19 and J usage is TRBJ2-7, with TRBD2 identical over 9 bases. The CDR3 spans 15 residues. In germline, CDR1 is LNHDA, CDR2 SQIVND (reference sequence). V gave up 4 bases and J gave up 3 bases; unmatched junction bases: 7. The CDR3 loop reads CASSTSSGDFYEQYF. CDR3 bases: TGTGCCAGTAGTACCTCTAGCGGGGATTTCTACGAGCAGTACTTC.

The rearrangement joins TRBV29-1 to TRBJ1-2; D is undetermined. CDR1 and CDR2 (germline): SQVTM, ANQGSEA. Trimming cost V 4 bases and J 0 bases, with 12 bases left between them. The CDR3 length is 14 residues. CDR3 bases: TGCAGCGTTGCTTCTGGGGAGTCTAACTATGGCTACACCTTC. As protein: CSVASGESNYGYTF.

This clonotype was seen a few times. V gene TRBV20-1 combines with J gene TRBJ2-7, with D hard to call. Trimming cost V 0 bases and J 4 bases, with 13 bases left between them. The germline gives CDR1 DFQATT, CDR2 SNEGSKA (reference sequence). This CDR3 has 14 residues. DNA for the CDR3: TGCAGTGCTAGAGATATAACGAAACTATACGAGCAGTACTTC. It codes for CSARDITKLYEQYF.

The chain employs TRBV11-2 and TRBJ2-1; 9 nucleotides line up with TRBD2. There are 18 residues in the CDR3. V was pared by 1 base and J by 2 bases, with 9 bases of the junction left unmatched. The germline CDR1 and CDR2 sequences are SGHAT and FQNNGV. The CDR3 sequence is CASSLVLFSGGAYNEQFF. The CDR3 DNA reads as TGTGCCAGCAGCTTAGTCCTTTTTAGCGGGGGAGCCTACAATGAGCAGTTCTTC.

This clonotype has just a few counts. The chain links TRBV6-1 to TRBJ2-7, with 7 bases aligning to TRBD1. The ends lost 6 bases at V and 3 bases at J; junction bases unmatched: 8. The CDR3 totals 14 residues. Germline CDR1 is MNHNS and CDR2 is SASEGT. The chain's CDR3 is CASRHRGGFYEQYF. Here the CDR3 DNA reads TGTGCCAGCAGGCACAGGGGTGGTTTCTACGAGCAGTACTTC.

The table lists this clonotype with many counts. This chain connects TRBV11-1 to TRBJ2-3; the D is unclear. This CDR3 has 13 amino acids. Germline V CDR1 and CDR2: SGHAT, FQDESV (reference sequence). The V end lost 1 base, the J end lost 4 bases, and 6 bases lay between the germline ends. The CDR3 bases are TGTGCCAGCAGCTTAGTGGAAGCAGATACGCAGTATTTT. It translates to CASSLVEADTQYF.

V usage is TRBV20-1 and J usage is TRBJ2-1; TRBD2 agrees at 9 bases. With 6 bases clipped from V and 4 bases from J, the junction kept 13 bases outside the gene matches. CDR3 length: 16 residues. The germline gives CDR1 DFQATT, CDR2 SNEGSKA (reference sequence). CDR3 protein: CSATERAGGHYNEQFF. CDR3 bases: TGCAGTGCCACCGAACGGGCGGGGGGGCATTACAATGAGCAGTTCTTC.

This clonotype was observed a handful of times. V gene TRBV19 combines with J gene TRBJ2-1, with 8 nucleotides matching TRBD2. CDR1 is LNHDA, CDR2 SQIVND, per germline (reference sequence). This CDR3 comprises 14 residues. Trimming at V came to 5 bases and at J to 4 bases, leaving 4 bases not matched to a gene. The CDR3 region has the DNA TGTGCCAGTAGTTTGACTAGCGAGTACAATGAGCAGTTCTTC. Translation gives CASSLTSEYNEQFF.

This clonotype has at least ten counts. In DNA, the CDR3 is TGTGCCACCGGGGAAGACAGGGGTGGCGGCTACGAGCAGTACTTC. As protein: CATGEDRGGGYEQYF. The chain has TRBV15 and TRBJ2-7, with TRBD1 matching over 8 bases. From germline, CDR1 is LNHNV and CDR2 YYDKDF (reference sequence). J lost 3 bases, V lost 8 bases, and 12 bases had no gene match. The CDR3 loop spans 15 amino acids.

The chain links TRBV10-3 to TRBJ1-1, with D tentatively TRBD1 (6 bases). Trimming shortened V by 7 bases and J by 0 bases, and 12 bases separated the two germline ends. This CDR3 has 14 amino acids. Germline-derived CDR1 and CDR2 are ENHRY and SYGVKD. This CDR3 is CAITGGQMNTEAFF. CDR3 coding DNA: TGTGCCATCACGGGTGGACAGATGAACACTGAAGCTTTCTTT.

This clonotype occurred a few times. The chain links TRBV29-1 to TRBJ2-7; 9 nucleotides match TRBD2. V shed 0 bases and J 4 bases; nucleotides not matched to a gene: 4. CDR3 size: 14 residues. Germline lookup yields CDR1 SQVTM and CDR2 ANQGSEA. The CDR3 region is CSVEEGGLAYEQYF. The CDR3 DNA reads TGCAGCGTTGAAGAAGGGGGACTAGCTTACGAGCAGTACTTC.

This clonotype turned up a few times. The DNA of the CDR3 is TGTGCCAGCAGTTACTCGACAGGCGCTTTCTATGGCTACACCTTC. The encoded protein is CASSYSTGAFYGYTF. The chain couples TRBV6-2 or TRBV6-3 to TRBJ1-2, with D tentatively TRBD1 (6 bases). CDR1 is MNHEY and CDR2 is SVGEGT in the germline V gene. Trimming left V 0 bases short and J 4 bases short, with 12 bases between. The length of the CDR3 is 15 residues.

This clonotype was detected a few times. J is TRBJ2-7 and V is TRBV29-1; 9 nucleotides match TRBD1. V lost 5 bases to trimming and J lost 4 bases; unmatched junction nucleotides: 9. CDR1 and CDR2 from the germline V gene are SQVTM and ANQGSEA. This CDR3 has 14 residues. The CDR3 is CSVRTGTGFYEQYF. The CDR3 DNA sequence: TGCAGCGTTAGGACCGGGACAGGGTTTTACGAGCAGTACTTC.

The genes are TRBV9 and TRBJ1-1, with TRBD1 as a possible D gene (5 bases). Trimming took off 3 bases at V and 5 bases at J, with 14 bases between the two ends. The CDR3 runs 14 residues. Germline CDR1 SGDLS, CDR2 YYNGEE. DNA of the CDR3: TGTGCCAGCAGCGCAGACAACGGGGGTACTGAAGCTTTCTTT. As protein: CASSADNGGTEAFF.

In this sample, this clonotype turned up a few times. This chain joins TRBV12-3 or TRBV12-4 and TRBJ2-2, with D hard to call. Trimming pared 10 bases from V and 4 bases from J, leaving 13 bases between. This CDR3 contains 13 residues. The CDR3 bases are TGTGCCACCGCCCGAGCAGGCACCGGGGAGCTGTTTTTT. Its protein is CATARAGTGELFF.

In this sample, this clonotype turned up a few times. This chain uses TRBV6-2 or TRBV6-3 with TRBJ1-2; D is possibly TRBD1 (6 bases). With 6 bases removed from V and 5 bases from J, the gap between germline ends came to 19 bases. The CDR3 has 15 amino acids. CDR1 is MNHEY and CDR2 is SVGEGT in the germline V gene. The CDR3 protein is CASRVSVTGRYGYTF. CDR3 nucleotides: TGTGCCAGCAGAGTAAGCGTGACAGGAAGGTATGGCTACACCTTC.

The V call is TRBV4-2, the J call TRBJ1-1; D call uncertain. Germline V gene sequence: CDR1 LGHNA, CDR2 YNFKEQ. Trimming left V 1 base short and J 0 bases short, with 15 bases between. The CDR3 covers 17 residues. The CDR3 reads CASSQVSGFYMNTEAFF. CDR3 DNA: TGTGCCAGCAGCCAAGTGTCCGGGTTCTACATGAACACTGAAGCTTTCTTT.

This clonotype was counted only a few times. This chain links TRBV18 with TRBJ2-5, with a possible D match to TRBD2 (6 bases). Per germline, CDR1 KGHSH and CDR2 LQKENI. Trimming took 5 bases from V and 0 from J, leaving 10 bases between them. This CDR3 comprises 14 residues. The CDR3 loop reads CASSNGGYQETQYF. The CDR3 coding sequence is TGTGCCAGCTCAAACGGAGGGTACCAAGAGACCCAGTACTTC. Full variable domain (rest looked up from reference TRBV18 and TRBJ2-5): NAGVMQNPRHLVRRRGQEARLRCSPMKGHSHVYWYRQLPEEGLKFMVYLQKENIIDESGMPKERFSAEFPKEGPSILRIQQVVRGDSAAYFCASSNGGYQETQYFGPGTRLLVL.

This clonotype was counted ten times or more. V is TRBV7-6 and J is TRBJ2-3; D gene ambiguous. V lost 6 bases to trimming and J lost 4 bases, with 11 bases between them. Germline V lookup: CDR1 SGHVS, CDR2 FNYEAQ. The CDR3 extends over 13 amino acids. In nucleotides, the CDR3 is TGTGCCAGCAGGCCTGAAGGGTCAGATACGCAGTATTTT. The encoded protein is CASRPEGSDTQYF.

This clonotype was counted only a few times. The chain couples TRBV4-3 to TRBJ2-2; 7 positions agree with TRBD1. Germline V gene lookup returns CDR1 LGHNA and CDR2 YSLEER. This CDR3 has 17 amino acids. V lost 0 bases, J lost 4 bases, and 8 bases stayed unmatched. This CDR3 reads CASSQDQNRGSTGELFF. The CDR3 coding sequence is TGCGCCAGCAGCCAAGATCAGAACAGGGGTAGCACCGGGGAGCTGTTTTTT.

This clonotype appeared a few times. The J gene is TRBJ2-1, the V gene TRBV10-3; D remains unclear. From germline, CDR1 is ENHRY and CDR2 SYGVKD. V shed 4 bases and J shed 0 bases, with 16 bases lying between them. This CDR3 is 17 amino acids long. CDR3 DNA sequence: TGTGCCATCAGTGGGCCGGGTGGCGGTACCTCCTACAATGAGCAGTTCTTC. This sequence encodes CAISGPGGGTSYNEQFF.